These 18 T cell receptor beta chains came from one sample sequenced in a study of OX40 agonist ivuxolimab in advanced cancers. The method was immunoSEQ multiplex PCR; TCRdb's version includes in-frame clones alone and lacks a portion of them. The data show 70,000 to 85,000 clones, around 94% seen once. The specimen comprised CD4+ or CD8+ T cells sorted from blood, sampled in a trial of the OX40 agonist ivuxolimab. These receptors were taken from an adult with an advanced solid tumor such as melanoma, head and neck, liver or kidney cancer.

The rearrangement links TRBV7-8 to TRBJ2-7, with 12 nucleotides matching TRBD2. CDR1 is SGHVS and CDR2 is FQNEAQ in the germline V gene. The CDR3 is made up of 15 amino acids. Unmatched junction bases numbered 6, after V lost 5 bases and J lost 4 bases. For the CDR3, the DNA is TGTGCCAGCAGCGGCCTAGCGGGAGGGTGGTACGAGCAGTACTTC. Protein product: CASSGLAGGWYEQYF.

The chain's CDR3 is CSVDRGPDLYEQFF. The CDR3 DNA reads TGCAGCGTTGACAGAGGGCCGGATCTCTATGAGCAGTTCTTC. The chain uses TRBV29-1 and TRBJ2-1; D possibly corresponds to TRBD2 (5 bases). Germline assignment: CDR1 SQVTM and CDR2 ANQGSEA. Trimming removed 3 bases from V and 8 bases from J, with 17 bases in between. CDR3 length: 14 amino acids.

In this sample, this clone turned up once. The chain couples TRBV19 to TRBJ1-2, with D possibly TRBD1 on 6 matching bases. This CDR3 is built from 14 residues. Germline-derived CDR1 and CDR2 are LNHDA and SQIVND (reference sequence). V lost 2 bases to trimming and J lost 4 bases, with 11 bases between them. The CDR3 DNA reads TGTGCCAGTAGTATACCGGGCAGGGGCTATGGCTACACCTTC. Its translation: CASSIPGRGYGYTF.

The chain couples TRBV5-1 to TRBJ2-3; D is possibly TRBD1 (6 bases). Trimming pared 0 bases from V and 2 bases from J, leaving 22 bases between. CDR3 length: 19 residues. In germline, CDR1 is SGHRS, CDR2 YFSETQ. CDR3 region: CASSLGRAGAADFTDTQYF. The CDR3, as DNA: TGCGCCAGCAGCTTGGGCAGAGCAGGGGCAGCGGATTTCACAGATACGCAGTATTTT.

The genes are TRBV2 and TRBJ1-5, with no clear D. Germline V gene sequence: CDR1 SNHLY, CDR2 FYNNEI. The ends were cut back, 6 bases at V and 4 bases at J, with 4 bases in the middle. CDR3 length: 11 residues. The CDR3 region is CASRRNQPQHF. The CDR3 bases are TGTGCCAGCAGGAGAAATCAGCCCCAGCATTTT.

The chain links TRBV7-2 to TRBJ2-5; TRBD2 agrees at 7 bases. Germline values: CDR1 SGHTA, CDR2 FQGNSA. V trimming: 0 bases; J trimming: 2 bases; junction bases outside the gene matches: 3. The CDR3 is 15 residues long. This CDR3 is CASSLAGGGQETQYF. The CDR3 nucleotides read TGTGCCAGCAGCTTAGCGGGGGGAGGGCAAGAGACCCAGTACTTC.

This clone was counted between two and nine times. The rearrangement links TRBV15 to TRBJ1-5, with D hard to call. This CDR3 is built from 15 residues. Germline CDR1 and CDR2: LNHNV and YYDKDF (reference sequence). V lost 0 bases, J lost 0 bases, and 6 bases lay in between. The CDR3 spells CATSRDFRSNQPQHF. CDR3 coding DNA: TGTGCCACCAGCAGAGATTTCCGTAGCAATCAGCCCCAGCATTTT. Based on the CDR3 plus reference TRBV15 and TRBJ1-5, the full variable domain is DAMVIQNPRYQVTQFGKPVTLSCSQTLNHNVMYWYQQKSSQAPKLLFHYYDKDFNNEADTPDNFQSRRPNTSFCFLDIRSPGLGDTAMYLCATSRDFRSNQPQHFGDGTRLSIL.

The chain couples TRBV7-2 to TRBJ2-7; TRBD1 might be the D (6 bases). Between the trimmed V and J ends, which lost 4 bases and 7 bases, there was a span of 23 bases. The CDR3 is made up of 16 amino acids. Germline V gives CDR1 SGHTA, CDR2 FQGNSA. CDR3: CASSWGPGQGRVEQYF. The CDR3 DNA is TGTGCCAGCAGCTGGGGTCCGGGACAAGGTCGGGTTGAGCAGTACTTC.

This chain links TRBV6-5 with TRBJ2-3; D not resolved. V was cut by 2 bases and J by 8 bases, with 11 bases left in between. This CDR3 is built from 13 residues. Germline V gene data show CDR1 as MNHEY and CDR2 as SVGAGI. The CDR3 here is CASSYVLTGTQYF. In nucleotides, the CDR3 is TGTGCCAGCAGTTACGTCCTCACGGGTACGCAGTATTTT.

The chain carries TRBV6-5 and TRBJ1-5; no firm D call. The CDR3 runs 15 residues. The germline V gene has CDR1 MNHEY and CDR2 SVGAGI. V was cut by 5 bases and J by 0 bases, with 11 bases left in between. CDR3 amino acids: CASSLTSYSNQPQHF. The CDR3 nucleotides are TGTGCCAGCAGTCTTACATCCTATAGCAATCAGCCCCAGCATTTT.

With respect to this clone: This sample includes further DNA sequences coding for the same CDR3. The chain uses TRBV7-2 and TRBJ2-7, with 12 bases matching TRBD2. The CDR3 loop spans 13 amino acids. Germline CDR1 and CDR2: SGHTA and FQGNSA. The trim removed 6 bases at V and 4 bases at J, leaving 1 base unmatched. DNA of the CDR3: TGTGCCAGCAGGCTAGCGGGAGGGTACGAGCAGTACTTC. This sequence encodes CASRLAGGYEQYF.

DNA for the CDR3: TGTGCCAGTAGTATCATAGCGGGAGGGAACACCGGGGAGCTGTTTTTT. This gives the protein CASSIIAGGNTGELFF. The chain couples TRBV19 to TRBJ2-2; TRBD2 agrees at 10 bases. Germline V gene data show CDR1 as LNHDA and CDR2 as SQIVND (reference sequence). Trimming at V came to 3 bases and at J to 1 base, leaving 2 bases not matched to a gene. This CDR3 region has 16 residues.

CDR3 DNA sequence: TGCGCCAGCAGTCCCGGGACTAGCGGGACAGTCTACGAGCAGTACTTC. The encoded protein is CASSPGTSGTVYEQYF. This chain joins TRBV5-1 and TRBJ2-7, with TRBD2 identical over 13 bases. The CDR3 extends over 16 amino acids. Germline CDR1 is SGHRS and CDR2 is YFSETQ. V shed 5 bases, J shed 3 bases, and the junction held 8 bases outside the gene matches.

The rearrangement uses TRBV14 and TRBJ2-1; D is uncertain. Trimming took off 4 bases at V and 9 bases at J, with 10 bases between the two ends. In germline, CDR1 is SGHDN, CDR2 FVKESK. The CDR3 spans 12 residues. The CDR3 region is CASSRVTGEQFF. For the CDR3, the DNA is TGTGCCAGCAGCCGAGTCACGGGTGAGCAGTTCTTC.

V usage is TRBV5-4 and J usage is TRBJ1-6; the D gene is possibly TRBD1 (5 bases). V was clipped by 2 bases and J by 6 bases, with 9 bases between them. There are 14 residues in the CDR3. CDR1 is SGHNT and CDR2 is YYREEE in the germline V gene (reference sequence). CDR3 in amino acids: CASSLSGANSPLHF. Here the CDR3 DNA reads TGTGCCAGCAGCTTAAGTGGGGCTAATTCACCCCTCCACTTT.

The chain recombines TRBV28 with TRBJ2-1; D remains ambiguous. V was shortened by 6 bases and J by 6 bases, with 24 bases between the two germline ends. There are 17 residues in the CDR3. Looked up from germline, CDR1 is MDHEN and CDR2 is SYDVKM. CDR3: CASSDIGGSRTLNEQFF. The CDR3 bases are TGTGCCAGCAGCGATATCGGTGGGTCGCGCACTCTCAATGAGCAGTTCTTC.

This clone is a singleton in its sample. The rearrangement links TRBV11-3 to TRBJ2-3; D not certain. The CDR3 is 10 residues long. Germline V CDR1 and CDR2: SGHNT, YENEEA. V lost 5 bases to trimming and J lost 9 bases, with 6 bases between them. For the CDR3, the DNA is TGTGCCAGCAGCCCAAGCACGCAGTATTTT. Its translation is CASSPSTQYF. Looking up the rest from reference TRBV11-3 and TRBJ2-3 gives the full variable domain: EAGVVQSPRYKIIEKKQPVAFWCNPISGHNTLYWYLQNLGQGPELLIRYENEEAVDDSQLPKDRFSAERLKGVDSTLKIQPAELGDSAVYLCASSPSTQYFGPGTRLTVL.

The chain recombines TRBV15 with TRBJ2-5, with TRBD2 matching over 13 bases. The CDR3 sequence is 15 residues long. Germline V gives CDR1 LNHNV, CDR2 YYDKDF (reference sequence). V lost 4 bases and J lost 5; bases outside the gene matches: 4. The CDR3 loop reads CATSTGLAGRETQYF. The CDR3 coding sequence is TGTGCCACCAGCACGGGACTAGCGGGAAGGGAGACCCAGTACTTC.